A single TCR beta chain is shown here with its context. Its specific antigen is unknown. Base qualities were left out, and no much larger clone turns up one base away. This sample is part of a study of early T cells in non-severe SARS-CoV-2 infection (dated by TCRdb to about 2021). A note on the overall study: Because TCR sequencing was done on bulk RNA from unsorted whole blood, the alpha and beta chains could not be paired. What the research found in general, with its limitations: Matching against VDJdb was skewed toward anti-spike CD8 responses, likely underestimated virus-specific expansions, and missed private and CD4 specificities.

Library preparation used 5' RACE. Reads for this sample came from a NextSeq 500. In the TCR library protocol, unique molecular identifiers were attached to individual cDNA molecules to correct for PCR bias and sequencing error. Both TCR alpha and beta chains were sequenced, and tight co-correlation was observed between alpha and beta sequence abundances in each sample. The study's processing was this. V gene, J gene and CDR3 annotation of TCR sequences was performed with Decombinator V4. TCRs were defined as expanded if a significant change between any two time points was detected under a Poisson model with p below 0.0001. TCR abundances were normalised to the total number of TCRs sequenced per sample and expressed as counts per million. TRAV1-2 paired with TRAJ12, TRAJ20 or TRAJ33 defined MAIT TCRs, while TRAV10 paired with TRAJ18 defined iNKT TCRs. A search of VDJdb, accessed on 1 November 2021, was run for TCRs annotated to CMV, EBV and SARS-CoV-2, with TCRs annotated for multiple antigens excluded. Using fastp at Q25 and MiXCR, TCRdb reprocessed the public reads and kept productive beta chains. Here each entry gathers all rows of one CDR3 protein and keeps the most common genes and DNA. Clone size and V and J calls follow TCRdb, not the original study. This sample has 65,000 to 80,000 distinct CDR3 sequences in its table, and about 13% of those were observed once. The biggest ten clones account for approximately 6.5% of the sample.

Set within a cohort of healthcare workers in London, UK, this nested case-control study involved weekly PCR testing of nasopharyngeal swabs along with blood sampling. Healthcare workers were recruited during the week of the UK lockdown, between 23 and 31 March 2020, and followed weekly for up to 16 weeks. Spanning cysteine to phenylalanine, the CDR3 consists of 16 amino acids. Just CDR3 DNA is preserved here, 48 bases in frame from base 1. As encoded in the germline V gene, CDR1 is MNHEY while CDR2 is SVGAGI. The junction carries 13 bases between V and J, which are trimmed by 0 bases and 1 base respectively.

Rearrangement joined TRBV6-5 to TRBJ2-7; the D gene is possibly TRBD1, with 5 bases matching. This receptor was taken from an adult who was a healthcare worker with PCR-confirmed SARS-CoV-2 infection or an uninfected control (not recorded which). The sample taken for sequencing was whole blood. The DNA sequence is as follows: TGTGCCAGCAGTTACTCCGGCAGGGTGGGATCCTACGAGCAGTACTTC. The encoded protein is CASSYSGRVGSYEQYF.